This TCR beta chain is drawn from a study of post-analysis software for immune sequencing data. Study-wide findings and caveats: Clustering by F measure revealed strong co-clustering among samples prepared together in one batch. When patients were compared with controls, about 5 TRBV segments were more frequent, TRBV5-6, TRBV5-1 and TRBV20-1 among them. There was significantly lower normalized Chao1 diversity in multiple sclerosis patients than in controls.

Libraries were made from TCR beta cDNA, and they carried unique molecular identifiers. cDNA molecules numbering around 450,000 came from approximately 1 to 10 million T cells. TCRdb reprocessed the PCR reads with MiXCR, giving one entry per CDR3 protein. This sample carries about 770,000 distinct CDR3 sequences, 35% to 55% of them seen once, and the ten largest clones take over 4.5%. Germline lookup yields CDR1 KGHDR and CDR2 SFDVKD. The CDR3 runs 15 residues. Worth noting for this clonotype: The antigen is not known.

The specimen was blood. The genes are TRBV24-1 and TRBJ2-4; 7 bases match TRBD1. The J call may be faulty, since TRBJ2-7 better matches the DNA end. The clonotype was recovered from a girl aged 5 to 17 with multiple sclerosis. The CDR3 DNA reads as TGTGCCACCAGTGATCGTAAGACAGGGATCTACGAGCAGTACTTC. Translating gives CATSDRKTGIYEQYF.